This T cell receptor beta chain derives from a study of response to subunit inactivated influenza vaccine. Notes on the study in general: Authors suggested seasonal influenza vaccinations each recruit few new T cells.

TCRdb re-called the RT-PCR reads through MiXCR, storing one row per CDR3 protein. The sample lists a few hundred thousand distinct CDR3 sequences; 12% to 15% were seen once. This clonotype has a handful of counts. Its antigen is unidentified. CDR3 length: 14 residues. The germline gives CDR1 SGHTA, CDR2 FQGNSA. Trimming removed 1 base at V and 0 bases at J, with 7 bases between. This chain links TRBV7-2 with TRBJ2-7, with no clear D. The sequence came from a man aged 50 to 60 who received an inactivated influenza vaccine. Sequences were derived from PBMCs from blood, sampled about 13 days after vaccination. Here the CDR3 DNA reads TGTGCCAGCAGCTTAGAACACAACTCCTACGAGCAGTACTTC. The encoded protein is CASSLEHNSYEQYF.